Listed below are T cell receptor beta chains from one sample, sequenced in a study of identical twins. TCRdb re-called the 5' RACE reads through MiXCR, storing one row per CDR3 protein. In the table there are 500,000 to 650,000 distinct CDR3 sequences, under 8.5% of which are singletons. This same sample was also part of a study on yellow fever vaccine responses in identical twins.

The source material was PBMCs. The receptor source for this set is a woman younger than 35 in good health. CDR3s include the opening cysteine and the closing phenylalanine or tryptophan. Fields, in order: D gene, V gene, CDR3 length, J gene, clone size, CDR3 DNA, CDR3 protein. The D gene is left open where the match is weak. Rows give clone size only sometimes, using once, few, many, or a class for an expanded clone.

d_gene: -
v_gene: TRBV7-7
len: 15
j_gene: TRBJ2-3
abundance: -
CDR3nt: TGTGCCAGCAGCTTAAAAACAGGGAGCACAGATACGCAGTATTTT
CDR3aa: CASSLKTGSTDTQYF

d_gene: -
v_gene: TRBV7-9
len: 12
j_gene: TRBJ2-5
abundance: few
CDR3nt: TGTGCCAGCAGCCGTCACGGGGAGACCCAGTACTTC
CDR3aa: CASSRHGETQYF

d_gene: TRBD1
v_gene: TRBV11-3
len: 13
j_gene: TRBJ2-2
abundance: -
CDR3nt: TGTGCTGCCCGGACAGGGAACACCGGGGAGCTGTTTTTT
CDR3aa: CAARTGNTGELFF

d_gene: -
v_gene: TRBV5-1
len: 15
j_gene: TRBJ2-1
abundance: many
CDR3nt: TGCGCCAGCAGCTTGAGTCTGGAGGCATACAATGAGCAGTTCTTC
CDR3aa: CASSLSLEAYNEQFF

d_gene: TRBD2
v_gene: TRBV18
len: 15
j_gene: TRBJ2-1
abundance: -
CDR3nt: TGTGCCAGCTCACCATCGGCGGGAGGGCCGGATGAGCAGTTCTTC
CDR3aa: CASSPSAGGPDEQFF

d_gene: -
v_gene: TRBV20-1
len: 12
j_gene: TRBJ1-1
abundance: few
CDR3nt: TGCAGTGCGAGACAGATGAGTGTTGAAGCTTTCTTT
CDR3aa: CSARQMSVEAFF

d_gene: -
v_gene: TRBV20-1
len: 14
j_gene: TRBJ1-3
abundance: many
CDR3nt: TGCAGTGCTAGTACCAGACGGAGCCGAAACACCATATATTTT
CDR3aa: CSASTRRSRNTIYF

d_gene: -
v_gene: TRBV20-1
len: 15
j_gene: TRBJ1-1
abundance: few
CDR3nt: TGCAGTGCTAGAGATCAAGCATGGGTGAACACTGAAGCTTTCTTT
CDR3aa: CSARDQAWVNTEAFF

d_gene: -
v_gene: TRBV7-9
len: 14
j_gene: TRBJ2-2
abundance: few
CDR3nt: TGTGCCAGCAGCCCCCAGGGGCCAGAAGAGGAGCTGTTTTTT
CDR3aa: CASSPQGPEEELFF

d_gene: -
v_gene: TRBV15
len: 15
j_gene: TRBJ1-2
abundance: -
CDR3nt: TGTGCCACCAGCAGAGATCAGGCAGGAAACTATGGCTACACCTTC
CDR3aa: CATSRDQAGNYGYTF

d_gene: -
v_gene: TRBV20-1
len: 13
j_gene: TRBJ2-2
abundance: many
CDR3nt: TGCAGTGCTAGTCCCGCGAACACCGGGGAGCTGTTTTTT
CDR3aa: CSASPANTGELFF

d_gene: -
v_gene: TRBV5-6
len: 16
j_gene: TRBJ1-2
abundance: few
CDR3nt: TGTGCCAGCAGCTTGGGGCCACCCATTGCTAACTATGGCTACACCTTC
CDR3aa: CASSLGPPIANYGYTF

d_gene: -
v_gene: TRBV24-1
len: 14
j_gene: TRBJ2-1
abundance: -
CDR3nt: TGTGCCACCAGTGATTTGGGGCAGGGCGATGAGCAGTTCTTC
CDR3aa: CATSDLGQGDEQFF

d_gene: TRBD2
v_gene: TRBV24-1
len: 16
j_gene: TRBJ2-2
abundance: few
CDR3nt: TGTGCCACCCGAGCGGGGGGAACTGCGGGCACCGGGGAGCTGTTTTTT
CDR3aa: CATRAGGTAGTGELFF

d_gene: -
v_gene: TRBV15
len: 14
j_gene: TRBJ2-2
abundance: -
CDR3nt: TGTGCCACCAGCAGGCCTTCGGACACCGGGAAGCTGTTTTTT
CDR3aa: CATSRPSDTGKLFF

d_gene: TRBD2
v_gene: TRBV2
len: 17
j_gene: TRBJ2-1
abundance: -
CDR3nt: TGTGCCAGCAGTGTGTCGAGCGGGAGTCCTTCCTACAATGAGCAGTTCTTC
CDR3aa: CASSVSSGSPSYNEQFF

d_gene: TRBD1
v_gene: TRBV3-1
len: 15
j_gene: TRBJ1-2
abundance: few
CDR3nt: TGTGCCAGCAGCCAATGGGACAGGGAGATCTATGGCTACACCTTC
CDR3aa: CASSQWDREIYGYTF

d_gene: -
v_gene: TRBV6-1
len: 13
j_gene: TRBJ1-5
abundance: many
CDR3nt: TGTGCCAGCAGCGCGAGGGGCAATCAGCCCCAGCATTTT
CDR3aa: CASSARGNQPQHF

d_gene: TRBD2
v_gene: TRBV12-3/TRBV12-4
len: 15
j_gene: TRBJ2-2
abundance: many
CDR3nt: TGTGCCAGCAGTTTGGTTGCTAGCGGGGCCGGGGAGCTGTTTTTT
CDR3aa: CASSLVASGAGELFF

d_gene: TRBD1
v_gene: TRBV14
len: 12
j_gene: TRBJ1-2
abundance: -
CDR3nt: TGTGCCAGCAGGGGACAGGTGCATGGCTACACCTTC
CDR3aa: CASRGQVHGYTF

d_gene: TRBD1
v_gene: TRBV4-2
len: 15
j_gene: TRBJ2-7
abundance: many
CDR3nt: TGTGCCAGCAGCCCCGGGACAGGGTCGTCCTACGAGCAGTACTTC
CDR3aa: CASSPGTGSSYEQYF

d_gene: -
v_gene: TRBV20-1
len: 15
j_gene: TRBJ2-3
abundance: few
CDR3nt: TGCAGTGCTCGGATCCCGGGACTCCTTACAGATACGCAGTATTTT
CDR3aa: CSARIPGLLTDTQYF

d_gene: -
v_gene: TRBV6-1
len: 13
j_gene: TRBJ1-4
abundance: few
CDR3nt: TGTGCCAGCACCAGGGTTTCGGGTGAAAAACTGTTTTTT
CDR3aa: CASTRVSGEKLFF

d_gene: TRBD1
v_gene: TRBV29-1
len: 16
j_gene: TRBJ1-5
abundance: many
CDR3nt: TGCAGCGTCGCGGTCGGGACAGGGGGCGGTAATCAGCCCCAGCATTTT
CDR3aa: CSVAVGTGGGNQPQHF

d_gene: -
v_gene: TRBV20-1
len: 11
j_gene: TRBJ1-2
abundance: -
CDR3nt: TGCAGTGCTAGCCACAGGGTTGGCTACACCTTC
CDR3aa: CSASHRVGYTF

d_gene: -
v_gene: TRBV24-1
len: 14
j_gene: TRBJ2-1
abundance: many
CDR3nt: TGTGCCACCAGTGGCGGGGGACATTACAATGAGCAGTTCTTC
CDR3aa: CATSGGGHYNEQFF

d_gene: -
v_gene: TRBV28
len: 15
j_gene: TRBJ2-1
abundance: few
CDR3nt: TGTGCCAGCAGTACAGGCGGGGCCGAGAGTTTTGAGCAGTTCTTC
CDR3aa: CASSTGGAESFEQFF

d_gene: -
v_gene: TRBV15
len: 13
j_gene: TRBJ2-5
abundance: -
CDR3nt: TGTGCCACCAGCAGATATGCCTGGGAGACCCAGTACTTC
CDR3aa: CATSRYAWETQYF

d_gene: TRBD2
v_gene: TRBV28
len: 15
j_gene: TRBJ2-5
abundance: -
CDR3nt: TGTGCCAGCAACTCCGGGACTAGGGACCGAGAGACCCAGTACTTC
CDR3aa: CASNSGTRDRETQYF

d_gene: -
v_gene: TRBV3-1
len: 15
j_gene: TRBJ1-5
abundance: many
CDR3nt: TGTGCCAGCAGCCCCCGCGGGGGGCTAGGACAGCCCCAGCATTTT
CDR3aa: CASSPRGGLGQPQHF

d_gene: -
v_gene: TRBV12-3/TRBV12-4
len: 13
j_gene: TRBJ2-1
abundance: few
CDR3nt: TGTGCCAGCATGTTGGGGTTGTACAATGAGCAGTTCTTC
CDR3aa: CASMLGLYNEQFF

d_gene: TRBD2
v_gene: TRBV7-8
len: 16
j_gene: TRBJ2-1
abundance: -
CDR3nt: TGTGCCAGCAGCTTACGGGCTAGCGGTAACGGTGGTGAGCAGTTCTTC
CDR3aa: CASSLRASGNGGEQFF

d_gene: TRBD1
v_gene: TRBV20-1
len: 14
j_gene: TRBJ1-2
abundance: -
CDR3nt: TGCAGTGCTAGAGGGACAGGGTCCGAATATGGCTACACCTTC
CDR3aa: CSARGTGSEYGYTF

d_gene: -
v_gene: TRBV7-2
len: 14
j_gene: TRBJ2-3
abundance: many
CDR3nt: TGTGCCAGCAGCTTAATGACGGGGGCAGATACGCAGTATTTT
CDR3aa: CASSLMTGADTQYF

d_gene: TRBD1
v_gene: TRBV4-2
len: 19
j_gene: TRBJ1-2
abundance: many
CDR3nt: TGTGCCAGCAGCCAAGAAAAGCCGGGACAGGGTCCTTCCAACTATGGCTACACCTTC
CDR3aa: CASSQEKPGQGPSNYGYTF

d_gene: TRBD2
v_gene: TRBV3-1
len: 15
j_gene: TRBJ2-1
abundance: many
CDR3nt: TGTGCCAGCAGCCCCGGACTAGCGGTAAACAATGAGCAGTTCTTC
CDR3aa: CASSPGLAVNNEQFF

d_gene: -
v_gene: TRBV5-5
len: 14
j_gene: TRBJ2-7
abundance: -
CDR3nt: TGTGCCAGCAGCTTGGGCTGGGGTCCCTACGAGCAGTACTTC
CDR3aa: CASSLGWGPYEQYF

d_gene: TRBD2
v_gene: TRBV12-3/TRBV12-4
len: 12
j_gene: TRBJ2-1
abundance: many
CDR3nt: TGTGCCAGCAGTGATAGCGGGAGTGAGCAGTTCTTC
CDR3aa: CASSDSGSEQFF

d_gene: -
v_gene: TRBV12-3/TRBV12-4
len: 15
j_gene: TRBJ2-3
abundance: -
CDR3nt: TGTGCCAGCAGTCCGCCTTTGGTGGGAGCAGATACGCAGTATTTT
CDR3aa: CASSPPLVGADTQYF

d_gene: TRBD1
v_gene: TRBV11-1
len: 18
j_gene: TRBJ2-3
abundance: -
CDR3nt: TGTGCCAGCAGCTTAGCCGGGACAGGGGTAGAGTTCACAGATACGCAGTATTTT
CDR3aa: CASSLAGTGVEFTDTQYF

d_gene: -
v_gene: TRBV12-3/TRBV12-4
len: 12
j_gene: TRBJ2-1
abundance: many
CDR3nt: TGTGCCAGCAGTTCAGCGCCGTTTGAGCAGTTCTTC
CDR3aa: CASSSAPFEQFF

d_gene: TRBD1
v_gene: TRBV7-2
len: 14
j_gene: TRBJ2-1
abundance: few
CDR3nt: TGTGCCAGCGGCCGGGACAGGGGGTGGAATGAGCAGTTCTTC
CDR3aa: CASGRDRGWNEQFF

d_gene: -
v_gene: TRBV29-1
len: 13
j_gene: TRBJ1-6
abundance: -
CDR3nt: TGCAGCGTAACGACGGATCCTAATTCACCCCTCCACTTT
CDR3aa: CSVTTDPNSPLHF

d_gene: TRBD2
v_gene: TRBV12-3/TRBV12-4
len: 14
j_gene: TRBJ2-3
abundance: once
CDR3nt: TGTGCCAGCAGCGCGACTAGCGGCACAGATACGCAGAATTTT
CDR3aa: CASSATSGTDTQNF

d_gene: -
v_gene: TRBV6-5
len: 13
j_gene: TRBJ1-1
abundance: -
CDR3nt: TGTGCCAGCAGTTACCTTCGAGGGATTGAAGCTTTCTTT
CDR3aa: CASSYLRGIEAFF

d_gene: -
v_gene: TRBV9
len: 13
j_gene: TRBJ1-2
abundance: few
CDR3nt: TGTGCCAGCACCCAAGGACTGGCTTTTGGCTACACCTTC
CDR3aa: CASTQGLAFGYTF

d_gene: -
v_gene: TRBV12-3/TRBV12-4
len: 13
j_gene: TRBJ1-4
abundance: few
CDR3nt: TGTGCCAGCAGTTCGCGGGGCCGGGAAAAACTGTTTTTT
CDR3aa: CASSSRGREKLFF

d_gene: -
v_gene: TRBV28
len: 12
j_gene: TRBJ2-2
abundance: many
CDR3nt: TGTGCCAGCAGTTACCGACGCAGGGAGCTGTTTTTT
CDR3aa: CASSYRRRELFF

d_gene: -
v_gene: TRBV3-1
len: 15
j_gene: TRBJ2-7
abundance: many
CDR3nt: TGTGCCAGCAGCCAATGGCACGTCGACTCCTACGAGCAGTACTTC
CDR3aa: CASSQWHVDSYEQYF

d_gene: -
v_gene: TRBV6-1
len: 15
j_gene: TRBJ1-2
abundance: few
CDR3nt: TGTGCCAGCAGAGGCGTCGGGGGCCGGTACTATGGCTACACCTTC
CDR3aa: CASRGVGGRYYGYTF

d_gene: -
v_gene: TRBV5-1
len: 17
j_gene: TRBJ2-1
abundance: -
CDR3nt: TGCGCCAGCAGCTTGGGATCAGGGCAGAATTCCTACAATGAGCAGTTCTTC
CDR3aa: CASSLGSGQNSYNEQFF

d_gene: -
v_gene: TRBV2
len: 11
j_gene: TRBJ2-1
abundance: -
CDR3nt: TGTGCCAGCATCCAGAGGAATGAGCAGTTCTTC
CDR3aa: CASIQRNEQFF

d_gene: TRBD2
v_gene: TRBV29-1
len: 15
j_gene: TRBJ2-3
abundance: many
CDR3nt: TGCAGCGTTGAAGAATGGGGGGGAGGGACAGATACGCAGTATTTT
CDR3aa: CSVEEWGGGTDTQYF

d_gene: TRBD2
v_gene: TRBV27
len: 15
j_gene: TRBJ2-7
abundance: -
CDR3nt: TGTGCCAGCAGGACCGGACTAGCGGGATTCTACGAGCAGTACTTC
CDR3aa: CASRTGLAGFYEQYF

d_gene: TRBD1
v_gene: TRBV10-3
len: 15
j_gene: TRBJ2-7
abundance: -
CDR3nt: TGTGCCATCAGTTTCGGACAGGGGGGAACCTACGAGCAGTACTTC
CDR3aa: CAISFGQGGTYEQYF

d_gene: -
v_gene: TRBV28
len: 15
j_gene: TRBJ2-7
abundance: -
CDR3nt: TGTGCCAGCAGTTTAATGGACTCGAGCAAAGGGGAGCAGTACTTC
CDR3aa: CASSLMDSSKGEQYF

d_gene: TRBD2
v_gene: TRBV5-1
len: 14
j_gene: TRBJ2-3
abundance: -
CDR3nt: TGCGCCAGCAGCCTGGGGACTACCGCAGATACGCAGTATTTT
CDR3aa: CASSLGTTADTQYF